This T cell receptor (beta chain) came from a study of response to subunit inactivated influenza vaccine. Findings and limits, study-wide: Few new T cells, the authors suggested, are recruited by each seasonal influenza vaccination.

TCRdb passed the RT-PCR reads through MiXCR, listing each CDR3 protein once. The table has 490,000 or so distinct CDR3 sequences, under 9% seen once. This CDR3 is 16 amino acids long. Germline V lookup: CDR1 MNHEY, CDR2 SVGEGT. The ends lost 5 bases at V and 10 bases at J; junction bases unmatched: 11. This clonotype was recorded at least ten times. The target antigen is unknown. This clonotype originated in a man aged 45-69 years who received an inactivated influenza vaccine. The source material was PBMCs from blood, sampled around 25 months after vaccination. The chain couples TRBV6-2 or TRBV6-3 to TRBJ2-1, with 13 nucleotides matching TRBD2. The CDR3 reads CASSRLTSGRAREQFF. The CDR3 bases are TGTGCCAGCAGTCGATTAACTAGCGGGAGGGCCCGAGAGCAGTTCTTC.